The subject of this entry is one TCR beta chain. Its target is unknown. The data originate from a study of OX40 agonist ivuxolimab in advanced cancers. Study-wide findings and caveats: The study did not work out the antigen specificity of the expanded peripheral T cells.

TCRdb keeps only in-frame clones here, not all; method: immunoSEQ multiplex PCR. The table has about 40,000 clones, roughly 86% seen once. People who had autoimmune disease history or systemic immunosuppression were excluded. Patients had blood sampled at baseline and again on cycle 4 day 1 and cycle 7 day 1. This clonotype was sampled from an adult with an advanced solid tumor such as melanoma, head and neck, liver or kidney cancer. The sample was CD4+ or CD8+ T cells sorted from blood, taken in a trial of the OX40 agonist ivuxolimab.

The CDR3 sequence: CASTKGAGELFF. CDR3 DNA: TGTGCCAGCACCAAGGGCGCCGGGGAGCTGTTTTTT. The chain links TRBV18 to TRBJ2-2; no clear D gene. Trimming cost V 8 bases and J 6 bases, with 10 bases left between them. This CDR3 has 12 amino acids. Germline V gene data show CDR1 as KGHSH and CDR2 as LQKENI.